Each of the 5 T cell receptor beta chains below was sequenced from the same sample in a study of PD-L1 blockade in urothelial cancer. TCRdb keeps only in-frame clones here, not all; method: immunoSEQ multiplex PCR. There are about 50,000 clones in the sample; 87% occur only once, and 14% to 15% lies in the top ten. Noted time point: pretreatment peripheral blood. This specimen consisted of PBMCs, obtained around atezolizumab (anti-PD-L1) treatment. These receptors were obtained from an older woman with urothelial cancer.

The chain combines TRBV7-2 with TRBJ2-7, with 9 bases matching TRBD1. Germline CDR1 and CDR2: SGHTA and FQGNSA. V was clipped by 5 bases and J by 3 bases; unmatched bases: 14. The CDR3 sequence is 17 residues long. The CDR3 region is CASSRNTGQGPFYEQYF. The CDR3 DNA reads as TGTGCCAGCAGCAGAAACACCGGACAGGGGCCTTTCTACGAGCAGTACTTC.

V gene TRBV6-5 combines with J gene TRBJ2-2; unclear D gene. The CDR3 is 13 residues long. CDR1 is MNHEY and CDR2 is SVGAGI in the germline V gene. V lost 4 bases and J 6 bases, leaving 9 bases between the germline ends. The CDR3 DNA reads TGTGCCAGCAGTTTAGTGGTCGCCGGGGAGCTGTTTTTT. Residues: CASSLVVAGELFF.

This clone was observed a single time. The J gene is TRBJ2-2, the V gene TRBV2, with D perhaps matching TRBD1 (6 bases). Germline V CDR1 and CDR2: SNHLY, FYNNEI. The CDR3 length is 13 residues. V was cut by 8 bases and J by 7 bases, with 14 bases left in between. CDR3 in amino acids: CASGGRGDGELFF. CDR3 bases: TGTGCCAGCGGGGGCAGGGGCGACGGGGAGCTGTTTTTT.

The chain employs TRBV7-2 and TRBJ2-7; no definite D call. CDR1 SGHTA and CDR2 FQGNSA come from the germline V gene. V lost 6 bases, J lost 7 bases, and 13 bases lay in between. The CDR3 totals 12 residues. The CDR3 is CASRFNFGEQYF. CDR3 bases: TGTGCCAGCAGGTTTAATTTCGGGGAGCAGTACTTC.

The CDR3 DNA reads TGTGCCATCGCGATGTCGACGGCTAGAACCCTTAACTATGGCTACACCTTC. This gives the protein CAIAMSTARTLNYGYTF. The V and J genes are TRBV10-3 and TRBJ1-2; no clear D. Germline V lookup: CDR1 ENHRY, CDR2 SYGVKD. V lost 8 bases, J lost 1 base, and 23 bases lay in between. The CDR3 covers 17 residues.